The rows below give T cell receptor beta chains drawn from one sample of a study of OX40 agonist ivuxolimab in advanced cancers. This table comes from immunoSEQ multiplex PCR, and its TCRdb copy is limited to in-frame clones, with some not included. The sample has 55,000 to 90,000 clones; 70% to 90% are singletons. This sample comprised CD4+ or CD8+ T cells sorted from blood, obtained in a trial of the OX40 agonist ivuxolimab. These receptors originate from an adult with an advanced solid tumor such as melanoma, head and neck, liver or kidney cancer. Both conserved end residues are part of each CDR3. The D gene is left open where the match is weak. Clone size is given for some rows only: seen once, a few or many times, or a class if the clone is expanded.

j_gene	abundance	v_gene	d_gene	CDR3aa	CDR3nt
TRBJ1-5	-	TRBV28	-	CASSWAAGESQPQHF	TGTGCCAGCAGTTGGGCGGCAGGGGAAAGTCAGCCCCAGCATTTT
TRBJ2-5	-	TRBV5-4	TRBD1	CASTRSGTGYQETQYF	TGTGCCAGCACCAGATCTGGGACAGGGTATCAGGAGACCCAGTACTTC
TRBJ2-7	-	TRBV5-4	TRBD2	CASSQVPSGGARGSYEQYF	TGTGCCAGCAGCCAGGTACCCAGCGGGGGGGCCCGCGGCTCCTACGAGCAGTACTTC
TRBJ1-2	-	TRBV6-1	-	CASTNPGWVGYTF	TGTGCCAGCACTAATCCAGGATGGGTTGGCTACACCTTC
TRBJ1-1	-	TRBV6-6	TRBD1	CASSGTARNTEAFF	TGTGCCAGCAGTGGGACAGCGAGAAACACTGAAGCTTTCTTT
TRBJ2-2	-	TRBV25-1	-	CASSEIRGSNTGELFF	TGTGCCAGCAGTGAAATCAGGGGTTCGAACACCGGGGAGCTGTTTTTT
TRBJ2-2	-	TRBV5-5	-	CASSLTSMTLGLLGELFF	TGTGCCAGCAGCCTCACCTCAATGACACTGGGCCTGTTAGGGGAGCTGTTTTTT
TRBJ1-4	-	TRBV5-1	-	CASSLAPLDEKLFF	TGCGCCAGCAGCTTGGCGCCGTTGGATGAAAAACTGTTTTTT
TRBJ1-3	-	TRBV9	-	CASSPRRADGNTIYF	TGTGCCAGCAGCCCCCGGAGGGCTGATGGAAACACCATATATTTT
TRBJ2-2	-	TRBV7-2	TRBD1	CASSLPPGQALTGELFF	TGTGCCAGCAGCTTACCCCCGGGACAGGCACTTACCGGGGAGCTGTTTTTT
TRBJ2-5	-	TRBV18	-	CASSPNLGTGQETQYF	TGTGCCAGCTCACCGAATTTAGGGACGGGACAAGAGACCCAGTACTTC
TRBJ2-2	-	TRBV28	TRBD1	CASDSEGASRPVQGAETNTGELFF	TGTGCCAGCGACTCTGAGGGCGCCAGCCGCCCCGTACAGGGGGCAGAGACGAACACCGGGGAGCTGTTTTTT
TRBJ2-7	-	TRBV27	-	CASSSTKTATLSPYEQYF	TGTGCCAGCAGTTCAACCAAAACAGCGACCCTCAGCCCCTACGAGCAGTACTTC
TRBJ1-2	-	TRBV6-5	-	CASRRTVNGYTF	TGTGCCAGCAGGAGGACAGTAAATGGCTACACCTTC
TRBJ2-1	-	TRBV14	TRBD2	CASSQVSGSYNEQFF	TGTGCCAGCAGCCAAGTCAGCGGGAGTTACAATGAGCAGTTCTTC
TRBJ1-2	-	TRBV7-2	-	CASSPQASYGYTF	TGTGCCAGCAGCCCACAGGCTTCCTATGGCTACACCTTC
TRBJ2-1	-	TRBV7-3	TRBD1	CASSPGTGVHEQFF	TGTGCCAGCAGCCCCGGGACAGGGGTACATGAGCAGTTCTTC
TRBJ2-7	-	TRBV19	-	CASSIDRVSGYEQYF	TGTGCCAGTAGTATAGATCGGGTCTCCGGCTACGAGCAGTACTTC
TRBJ1-6	-	TRBV2	-	CASSGMGVLRNSPLHF	TGTGCCAGCAGTGGAATGGGGGTATTGCGTAATTCACCCCTCCACTTT
TRBJ1-1	medium-sized	TRBV9	TRBD1	CASSAGQRLGPEAFF	TGTGCCAGCAGCGCGGGACAGCGGCTGGGCCCTGAAGCTTTCTTT
TRBJ1-2	-	TRBV9	-	CASSVDFRTTVAYGYTF	TGTGCCAGCAGCGTAGATTTCAGGACCACCGTGGCCTATGGCTACACCTTC
TRBJ2-7	-	TRBV7-3	-	CASSLSPGNSYEQYF	TGTGCCAGCAGCTTAAGCCCGGGGAACTCCTACGAGCAGTACTTC
TRBJ2-1	-	TRBV2	TRBD1	CASPAEGDRANLEQFF	TGTGCCAGCCCCGCTGAGGGGGACAGGGCAAACCTAGAGCAGTTCTTC
TRBJ2-1	-	TRBV18	TRBD1	CASSRPTGGGNEQFF	TGTGCCAGCTCACGTCCGACAGGGGGGGGCAATGAGCAGTTCTTC
TRBJ2-3	-	TRBV28	TRBD2	CASSLGLAGPTDTQYF	TGTGCCAGCAGTTTAGGACTAGCGGGGCCCACAGATACGCAGTATTTT
TRBJ2-5	-	TRBV5-1	-	CASSRISQETQYF	TGCGCCAGCAGTCGGATCTCCCAAGAGACCCAGTACTTC
TRBJ2-7	-	TRBV28	-	CASSLAAYEQYF	TGTGCCAGCAGTTTGGCGGCCTACGAGCAGTACTTC
TRBJ2-3	once	TRBV6-1	-	CASKTGGTDTQYF	TGTGCCAGCAAGACGGGAGGCACAGATACGCAGTATTTT
TRBJ2-3	few	TRBV19	TRBD2	CASSMLGGGAKSGRTDTQYF	TGTGCCAGTAGTATGCTCGGCGGGGGGGCCAAGAGTGGGAGGACAGATACGCAGTATTTT
TRBJ1-6	once	TRBV7-9	-	CASSLSVFNSPLHF	TGTGCCAGCAGCCTATCAGTGTTTAATTCACCCCTCCACTTT
TRBJ2-7	-	TRBV6-6	-	CASSYSRSSSDEQYF	TGTGCCAGCAGTTACTCCCGGTCTAGCTCGGACGAGCAGTACTTC
TRBJ1-2	-	TRBV7-9	TRBD1	CASRPRTGGNYGYTF	TGTGCCAGCAGGCCAAGGACAGGGGGTAACTATGGCTACACCTTC
TRBJ2-7	-	TRBV5-8	-	CASSPRVAYEQYF	TGTGCCAGCAGCCCCAGGGTAGCCTACGAGCAGTACTTC
TRBJ1-1	-	TRBV29-1	-	CSVVISAASSEAFF	TGCAGCGTTGTGATTTCCGCGGCCAGCAGTGAAGCTTTCTTT
TRBJ2-3	-	TRBV7-9	-	CASSLAGLGTDTQYF	TGTGCCAGCAGCTTAGCCGGTCTTGGCACAGATACGCAGTATTTT
TRBJ2-7	-	TRBV28	TRBD2	CASSSGLAGHSYEQYF	TGTGCCAGCAGTTCTGGACTAGCGGGCCACTCCTACGAGCAGTACTTC
TRBJ1-5	-	TRBV21-1	-	CASSKASRADNQPQHF	TGTGCCAGCAGCAAGGCCTCTAGGGCAGACAATCAGCCCCAGCATTTT
TRBJ2-5	-	TRBV5-4	-	CASSPFGGVETQYF	TGTGCCAGCAGCCCCTTTGGCGGTGTAGAGACCCAGTACTTC
TRBJ2-1	-	TRBV14	-	CASSLLNDRYNEQFF	TGTGCCAGCAGCCTCCTAAACGACAGGTACAATGAGCAGTTCTTC
TRBJ2-5	-	TRBV9	TRBD2	CASSVRLAGRETQYF	TGTGCCAGCAGCGTACGACTAGCGGGACGAGAGACCCAGTACTTC
TRBJ1-4	-	TRBV5-1	-	CASSLERTQKLFF	TGCGCCAGCAGCTTGGAGCGGACGCAAAAACTGTTTTTT
TRBJ1-2	-	TRBV6-5	-	CASSSRLSLFVYGYTF	TGTGCCAGCAGTTCGCGTCTGAGCCTATTTGTCTATGGCTACACCTTC
TRBJ2-3	-	TRBV10-3	TRBD2	CAIRGAAGGPNTDTQYF	TGTGCCATCAGAGGAGCGGCGGGAGGGCCGAACACAGATACGCAGTATTTT
TRBJ1-1	-	TRBV5-1	-	CASSSQVEAFF	TGCGCCAGCAGCTCCCAGGTAGAAGCTTTCTTT
TRBJ2-7	-	TRBV9	TRBD1	CASSAGQLYYEQYF	TGTGCCAGCAGCGCGGGACAGTTATACTACGAGCAGTACTTC
TRBJ1-5	-	TRBV2	-	CASRAANQPQHF	TGTGCCAGCAGGGCAGCTAATCAGCCCCAGCATTTT
TRBJ1-5	-	TRBV19	-	CASTMGAGKYSNQPQHF	TGTGCCAGTACCATGGGAGCGGGTAAATATAGCAATCAGCCCCAGCATTTT
TRBJ1-2	once	TRBV19	-	CASGTPYGYTF	TGTGCCAGTGGGACACCCTATGGCTACACCTTC
TRBJ1-2	-	TRBV19	TRBD1	CASSLGQFYGYTF	TGTGCCAGTAGTCTGGGACAGTTCTATGGCTACACCTTC
TRBJ1-2	once	TRBV27	-	CASVGIRGGTAGYTF	TGTGCCAGCGTGGGGATACGCGGGGGGACGGCGGGCTACACCTTC
TRBJ2-3	-	TRBV7-2	TRBD2	CASSRRGSISTDTQYF	TGTGCCAGCAGCCGTCGCGGGAGCATCAGCACAGATACGCAGTATTTT
TRBJ1-2	-	TRBV18	-	CASSPLRDPGYTF	TGTGCCAGCTCACCGCTGAGGGATCCTGGCTACACCTTC
TRBJ1-2	-	TRBV5-1	-	CASSLSGLSGYTF	TGCGCCAGCAGCTTGTCAGGGCTGAGTGGCTACACCTTC
TRBJ2-5	-	TRBV5-4	-	CASSLEGVGGETQYF	TGTGCCAGCAGCTTGGAGGGGGTGGGGGGAGAGACCCAGTACTTC
TRBJ1-3	-	TRBV7-9	-	CASSISGPSSGNTIYF	TGTGCCAGCAGCATTTCAGGGCCATCCTCCGGAAACACCATATATTTT
TRBJ1-1	-	TRBV29-1	-	CSVEFGNTEAFF	TGCAGCGTTGAATTCGGTAACACTGAAGCTTTCTTT
TRBJ1-4	-	TRBV6-1	TRBD1	CASRTGGGEKLFF	TGTGCCAGCAGGACAGGGGGCGGCGAAAAACTGTTTTTT
TRBJ1-1	-	TRBV18	-	CASSQRERDTEAFF	TGTGCCAGCTCACAGAGGGAGAGGGACACTGAAGCTTTCTTT
TRBJ2-7	-	TRBV5-6	TRBD2	CASRRWVAGLANYEQYF	TGTGCCAGCAGGCGTTGGGTAGCGGGACTAGCGAACTACGAGCAGTACTTC
TRBJ1-4	-	TRBV14	-	CASSQGLNEKLFF	TGTGCCAGCAGCCAAGGACTAAATGAAAAACTGTTTTTT